These 4 T cell receptor beta chains were sequenced from one sample in a study of shared clonotypes between healthy human individuals. Assay used: immunoSEQ multiplex PCR; TCRdb lists only in-frame clones, some missing. The data hold more than 500,000 clones, with around 95% observed a single time. Sequencing was performed on naive CD4+ T cells sorted from blood. Subset meaning: CD45RA+ positively selected. The receptors originated from a woman between 25 and 40 years old in good health.

J is TRBJ1-2 and V is TRBV6-4; 7 positions match TRBD1. CDR3 length: 16 residues. V dropped 2 bases and J dropped 6; count of bases not matched to a gene: 12. Germline lookup yields CDR1 MRHNA and CDR2 SNTAGT. The CDR3 spells CASSDKTGATLDGYTF. The CDR3 nucleotides are TGTGCCAGCAGTGACAAAACAGGGGCCACGCTGGATGGCTACACCTTC.

V and J are TRBV9 and TRBJ1-2; D unresolved. The germline gives CDR1 SGDLS, CDR2 YYNGEE. V lost 4 bases, J lost 4 bases, and 23 bases lay in between. The CDR3 is made up of 17 amino acids. The CDR3 region is CASSSPRRRDRIYGYTF. The CDR3 DNA follows: TGTGCCAGCAGCTCACCCCGAAGAAGAGACCGCATCTATGGCTACACCTTC. The whole variable domain, filled in from reference TRBV9 and TRBJ1-2, reads DSGVTQTPKHLITATGQRVTLRCSPRSGDLSVYWYQQSLDQGLQFLIQYYNGEERAKGNILERFSAQQFPDLHSELNLSSLELGDSALYFCASSSPRRRDRIYGYTFGSGTRLTVV.

The gene calls are TRBV28 and TRBJ2-7; D is possibly TRBD1 (5 bases). Trimming left V 8 bases short and J 3 bases short, with 14 bases between. CDR3 length: 13 residues. Germline V lookup: CDR1 MDHEN, CDR2 SYDVKM. CDR3 sequence: CASQGTPYYEQYF. The CDR3 bases are TGTGCCAGCCAGGGTACGCCGTACTACGAGCAGTACTTC. Complete variable domain (other parts from reference TRBV28 and TRBJ2-7): DVKVTQSSRYLVKRTGEKVFLECVQDMDHENMFWYRQDPGLGLRLIYFSYDVKMKEKGDIPEGYSVSREKKERFSLILESASTNQTSMYLCASQGTPYYEQYFGPGTRLTVT.

This chain links TRBV5-4 with TRBJ1-4, with D unclear. Germline V lookup: CDR1 SGHNT, CDR2 YYREEE (reference sequence). The CDR3 length is 15 residues. V was pared by 3 bases and J by 4 bases, with 13 bases between. In DNA form, the CDR3 reads TGTGCCAGCAGCTCGGCTGAAGGGCGTAATGAAAAACTGTTTTTT. Translated, it gives CASSSAEGRNEKLFF.